This T cell receptor beta chain was captured in a study of identical twins. In germline, CDR1 is DFQATT, CDR2 SNEGSKA (reference sequence). Trimming left V 6 bases short and J 6 bases short, with 19 bases between. The CDR3 covers 14 residues. This clonotype appeared a few times. Its antigen is not identified. Unique molecular identifiers were present on the cDNA, and a universal primer site came from template switching. From the 5' RACE reads, TCRdb called clonotypes with MiXCR, one entry per CDR3 protein. In the table there are a few hundred thousand distinct CDR3 sequences, roughly 9% of which are singletons. Study conclusions and caveats: Analyses based on zero insertions could be partly confounded by invariant MAIT and iNKT cells. Models underestimated TCR alpha sharing (out-of-frame) in monozygotic twins. Instead of following the same donors, the conclusions were based on cross-sectional statistical analysis.

The sample taken for sequencing was naive T cells sorted from blood. The V call is TRBV20-1, the J call TRBJ2-3; tentative D call: TRBD2 (6 bases). The clonotype originates from a woman aged 45-59 years in good health. The CDR3 bases are TGCAGTGCAACTGGACCCGGGAGCCGGGATACGCAGTATTTT. Translated, it gives CSATGPGSRDTQYF.